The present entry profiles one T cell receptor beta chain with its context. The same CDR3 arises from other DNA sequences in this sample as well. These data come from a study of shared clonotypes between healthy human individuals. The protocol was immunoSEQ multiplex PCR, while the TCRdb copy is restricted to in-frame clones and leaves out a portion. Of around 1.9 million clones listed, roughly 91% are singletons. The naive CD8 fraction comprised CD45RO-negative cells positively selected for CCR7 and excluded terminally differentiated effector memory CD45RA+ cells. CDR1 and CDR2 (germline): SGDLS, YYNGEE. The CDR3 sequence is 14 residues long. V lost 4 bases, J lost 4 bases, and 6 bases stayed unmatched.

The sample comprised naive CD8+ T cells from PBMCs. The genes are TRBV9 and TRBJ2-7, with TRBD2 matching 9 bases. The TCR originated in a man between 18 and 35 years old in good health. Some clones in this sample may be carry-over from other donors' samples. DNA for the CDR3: TGTGCCAGCAGCCCCGGGCTAGCGGGATACGAGCAGTACTTC. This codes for CASSPGLAGYEQYF.